Given below is one TCR beta chain in context. The source of the sample is a study of control samples from healthy donors and cancer patients. Germline V gives CDR1 SEHNR, CDR2 FQNEAQ (reference sequence). Trimming removed 5 bases at V and 1 base at J, with 14 bases between. The CDR3 length is 15 residues. This table comes from immunoSEQ multiplex PCR, and its TCRdb copy is limited to in-frame clones, with some not included. The sample shows about 140,000 clones, about 90% of them seen only once. This TCR was recovered from a man younger than 35 in good health. What was sequenced was blood. The gene calls are TRBV7-9 and TRBJ2-5; no clear D gene. CDR3 protein: CASSPRTEIQETQYF. Written as DNA, the CDR3 is TGTGCCAGCAGCCCCAGAACAGAGATCCAAGAGACCCAGTACTTC.